One and the same sample provided the 27 T cell receptor beta chains below, sequenced in a study of blood T cell repertoires in COVID-19 (dated by TCRdb to the early 2020s). The library was built by means of the immunoSEQ multiplex PCR assay. TCRdb re-hosts the immuneACCESS table, in-frame sequences only. Its copies lack some clones; in the studies checked, an unresolved V gene accounts for under half of them, and the cause for the rest is not known. The table for this sample lists some 220,000 clones; about 85% of them were counted only once. The ten largest clones capture less than 20% of the sample. Specimen: peripheral blood. The receptors derive from a woman over 75 with active or convalescent COVID-19.

This clone was counted only a few times. This sequence joins TRBV6-5 and TRBJ1-2; possibly TRBD1 for D (5 bases). The germline V and J ends were trimmed by 8 bases and 4 bases, with 14 bases remaining between them. Germline CDR1 MNHEY, CDR2 SVGAGI. The CDR3 loop spans 13 amino acids. The CDR3 DNA sequence: TGTGCCAGCCACCGACAGCTTACCTATGGCTACACCTTC. It specifies CASHRQLTYGYTF.

This clone has just one count. This rearrangement joins TRBV30 to TRBJ1-2; no definite D call. This CDR3 has 13 amino acids. V shed 4 bases and J shed 2 bases, with 11 bases lying between them. CDR1 is GTSNPN and CDR2 is SVGIG in the germline V gene (reference sequence). This CDR3 reads CAWTVGENYGYTF. The CDR3 region has the DNA TGTGCCTGGACCGTGGGCGAGAACTATGGCTACACCTTC.

The chain combines TRBV4-3 with TRBJ1-3; a possible D gene is TRBD1 (6 bases). CDR1 is LGHNA, CDR2 YSLEER, per germline. V was cut by 3 bases and J by 0 bases, with 9 bases left in between. CDR3 length: 15 residues. CDR3 nucleotide sequence: TGCGCCAGCAGCCAGACAGGCTTCTCTGGAAACACCATATATTTT. Amino acid sequence: CASSQTGFSGNTIYF.

V and J are TRBV7-3 and TRBJ2-1; the D is unclear. Germline CDR1 is SGHTA and CDR2 is FQGTGA. The CDR3 totals 15 residues. V was pared by 3 bases and J by 0 bases, with 9 bases between. CDR3 bases: TGTGCCAGCAGCTTCCAATACAGCTCCTACAATGAGCAGTTCTTC. Its translation is CASSFQYSSYNEQFF.

This clone was counted a single time. This chain links TRBV5-1 with TRBJ2-2; possibly TRBD2 for D (6 bases). The V gene's germline CDR1 is SGHRS and CDR2 YFSETQ. The CDR3 loop spans 15 amino acids. The V gene lost 0 bases and the J gene lost 7 bases, with 13 bases spanning the gap. CDR3 sequence (DNA): TGCGCCAGCAGCTTGGTTCCGGGGGATCACGGGGAGCTGTTTTTT. Its protein product is CASSLVPGDHGELFF.

The chain carries TRBV2 and TRBJ1-4, with 7 bases fitting TRBD1. The V gene's germline CDR1 is SNHLY and CDR2 FYNNEI. V gave up 11 bases and J gave up 8 bases; unmatched junction bases: 17. This CDR3 is 15 amino acids long. This CDR3 is CAGTDRDHNREKLFF. CDR3 in DNA: TGTGCCGGCACCGACAGGGACCATAATCGGGAAAAACTGTTTTTT.

J is TRBJ2-7 and V is TRBV18, with TRBD1 identical over 9 bases. Losses at the gene ends were 4 bases for V and 4 bases for J; bases not matched to a gene: 5. The CDR3 is made up of 14 amino acids. CDR1 is KGHSH and CDR2 is LQKENI in the germline V gene. The CDR3 loop is CASSQDRGGYEQYF. The CDR3 DNA reads TGTGCCAGCTCACAGGACAGGGGAGGATACGAGCAGTACTTC.

This chain's CDR3 is CASSETGGYGYTF. CDR3 in DNA: TGTGCCAGCAGTGAAACAGGGGGCTATGGCTACACCTTC. This chain connects TRBV6-1 to TRBJ1-2, with TRBD1 matching over 8 bases. Germline V gives CDR1 MNHNS, CDR2 SASEGT. The ends lost 2 bases at V and 4 bases at J; junction bases unmatched: 0. The CDR3 totals 13 residues.

This clone was seen once. The chain combines TRBV7-2 with TRBJ1-5, with no clear D. This CDR3 is built from 16 residues. CDR1 and CDR2 (germline): SGHTA, FQGNSA. The ends were cut back, 1 base at V and 0 bases at J, with 10 bases in the middle. In DNA form, the CDR3 reads TGTGCCAGCAGCTTAGGAGCACCAACTAGCAATCAGCCCCAGCATTTT. It specifies CASSLGAPTSNQPQHF.

This chain connects TRBV7-2 to TRBJ2-5, with D perhaps TRBD1 (5 bases). Germline V lookup: CDR1 SGHTA, CDR2 FQGNSA. The germline V and J ends were trimmed by 2 bases and 3 bases, with 13 bases remaining between them. The CDR3 totals 15 residues. Written as DNA, the CDR3 is TGTGCCAGCAGCTTATCGGGCAGGGCCAAAGAGACCCAGTACTTC. This gives the protein CASSLSGRAKETQYF.

This clone came up once. The gene calls are TRBV2 and TRBJ1-2; TRBD1 aligns across 7 bases. After removal of 6 bases from V and 4 bases from J, the junction contained 20 bases not matched to a gene. Looked up from germline, CDR1 is SNHLY and CDR2 is FYNNEI. The CDR3 is made up of 18 amino acids. This chain's CDR3 is CASRAAGTVNSRSYGYTF. In DNA, the CDR3 is TGTGCCAGCAGAGCGGCCGGGACAGTAAATTCTAGGTCCTATGGCTACACCTTC.

This chain connects TRBV5-4 to TRBJ2-3; TRBD2 aligns across 15 bases. The V gene end was trimmed by 4 bases and the J gene end by 6 bases; junction bases not matched to a gene: 6. The CDR3 is 16 residues long. CDR1 and CDR2 from the germline V gene are SGHNT and YYREEE (reference sequence). The CDR3 region has the DNA TGTGCCAGCAGCAACGGACTAGCGGGAGGGCGTGATACGCAGTATTTT. It translates to CASSNGLAGGRDTQYF. Based on the CDR3 plus reference TRBV5-4 and TRBJ2-3, the full variable domain is ETGVTQSPTHLIKTRGQQVTLRCSSQSGHNTVSWYQQALGQGPQFIFQYYREEENGRGNFPPRFSGLQFPNYSSELNVNALELDDSALYLCASSNGLAGGRDTQYFGPGTRLTVL.

J is TRBJ1-3 and V is TRBV7-6, with TRBD1 identical over 8 bases. The CDR3 totals 16 residues. V lost 2 bases and J lost 2; bases outside the gene matches: 5. Germline assignment: CDR1 SGHVS and CDR2 FNYEAQ. This CDR3 reads CASSLNRGFTGNTIYF. The CDR3 DNA sequence: TGTGCCAGCAGCTTAAACAGGGGGTTTACTGGAAACACCATATATTTT.

The genes are TRBV5-1 and TRBJ2-5, with TRBD2 matching 8 bases. The V segment lost 3 bases and the J segment 0 bases; nucleotides outside the gene matches: 4. The CDR3 sequence is 15 residues long. Germline assignment: CDR1 SGHRS and CDR2 YFSETQ. Here the CDR3 reads CASSSGTSYQETQYF. The DNA for the CDR3 is TGCGCCAGCAGCTCAGGGACTAGTTACCAAGAGACCCAGTACTTC.

This clone was observed once. The chain is built from TRBV3-1 (or the pseudogene TRBV3-2) and TRBJ2-6, with D possibly being TRBD1 (6 bases). The CDR3 sequence is 16 residues long. Germline V gives CDR1 LGHDT, CDR2 YNNKEL (reference sequence). The ends were cut back, 4 bases at V and 3 bases at J, with 13 bases in the middle. CDR3 sequence reads: CASSLYSGVGANVLTF. DNA for the CDR3: TGTGCCAGCAGCCTATATTCAGGGGTTGGGGCCAACGTCCTGACTTTC.

The genes are TRBV2 and TRBJ1-6; 9 positions match TRBD1. The V segment lost 6 bases and the J segment 5 bases; nucleotides outside the gene matches: 2. The CDR3 extends over 14 amino acids. Germline loops: CDR1 SNHLY, CDR2 FYNNEI. The CDR3, as DNA: TGTGCCAGCAGGGGACAGGGTAATAATTCACCCCTCCACTTT. Translating it yields CASRGQGNNSPLHF.

The rearrangement joins TRBV28 to TRBJ1-5; 9 bases match TRBD1. The germline V gene has CDR1 MDHEN and CDR2 SYDVKM. With V trimmed by 9 bases and J by 3 bases, 18 bases remained unmatched. The CDR3 runs to 18 residues. The CDR3 coding sequence is TGTGCCAGATTTTTAAAATATGACGACAGGGGGATCAATCAGCCCCAGCATTTT. It codes for CARFLKYDDRGINQPQHF.

V and J are TRBV6-5 and TRBJ1-2; 9 bases line up with TRBD1. CDR1 and CDR2 (germline): MNHEY, SVGAGI. This CDR3 region has 16 residues. The V segment lost 4 bases and the J segment 0 bases; nucleotides outside the gene matches: 6. The CDR3 coding sequence is TGTGCCAGCAGTTTGGGACAGGGACGAACTAACTATGGCTACACCTTC. This codes for CASSLGQGRTNYGYTF.

This clone was detected once. The J gene is TRBJ1-5, the V gene TRBV3-1 (or the pseudogene TRBV3-2); D gene unclear. Trimming cost V 1 base and J 0 bases, with 7 bases left between them. The CDR3 totals 15 residues. Per germline, CDR1 LGHDT and CDR2 YNNKEL (reference sequence). The CDR3 DNA sequence: TGTGCCAGCAGCCAAGGAGGGATTAGCAATCAGCCCCAGCATTTT. Residues: CASSQGGISNQPQHF.

The chain links TRBV7-9 to TRBJ2-5; D remains unclear. Germline lookup yields CDR1 SEHNR and CDR2 FQNEAQ (reference sequence). Trimming left V 2 bases short and J 2 bases short, with 15 bases between. CDR3 length: 16 residues. CDR3 loop: CASSLMGRFLQETQYF. Here the CDR3 DNA reads TGTGCCAGCAGCTTAATGGGCCGGTTCTTGCAAGAGACCCAGTACTTC.

J is TRBJ1-1 and V is TRBV29-1; no definite D call. Germline V gene lookup returns CDR1 SQVTM and CDR2 ANQGSEA. V dropped 4 bases and J dropped 4 bases, with 10 bases sitting between them. This CDR3 has 12 amino acids. The CDR3 loop reads CSVVEGSTEAFF. For the CDR3, the DNA is TGCAGCGTTGTGGAGGGCAGCACTGAAGCTTTCTTT.

The chain has TRBV7-9 and TRBJ2-5, with 13 bases matching TRBD2. The germline V gene has CDR1 SEHNR and CDR2 FQNEAQ (reference sequence). The CDR3 has 15 residues. Unmatched junction bases numbered 3, after V lost 4 bases and J lost 4 bases. Written as DNA, the CDR3 is TGTGCCAGCAGCTCCGGACTAGCGGGAGTAGAGACCCAGTACTTC. Encoded protein: CASSSGLAGVETQYF.

J is TRBJ1-2 and V is TRBV30; tentative D call: TRBD1 (6 bases). V was pared by 4 bases and J by 3 bases, with 24 bases between. The CDR3 loop spans 17 amino acids. Germline V CDR1 and CDR2: GTSNPN, SVGIG (reference sequence). In DNA form, the CDR3 reads TGTGCCTGGACCTGGGGGGGGCGGTCGGGGATCTACTATGGCTACACCTTC. Its translation is CAWTWGGRSGIYYGYTF.

This clone was detected only once. The rearrangement uses TRBV27 and TRBJ2-7, with 9 bases matching TRBD1. CDR1 MNHEY and CDR2 SMNVEV come from the germline V gene (reference sequence). The CDR3 extends over 15 amino acids. Trimming took 4 bases from V and 2 from J; bases not matched to a gene: 6. This CDR3 reads CASSSRQGGTYEQYF. CDR3 DNA sequence: TGTGCCAGCAGTTCACGACAGGGGGGTACCTACGAGCAGTACTTC.

The CDR3: CASREWGGSQDYEQYF. CDR3 sequence (DNA): TGTGCCAGCAGGGAGTGGGGGGGATCCCAAGACTACGAGCAGTACTTC. V gene TRBV27 combines with J gene TRBJ2-7, with 7 bases matching TRBD2. CDR3 size: 16 residues. V was pared by 6 bases and J by 3 bases, with 14 bases of the junction left unmatched. The germline V gene has CDR1 MNHEY and CDR2 SMNVEV (reference sequence).

This clone was seen only a few times. The chain couples TRBV6-5 to TRBJ1-5, with D hard to call. Germline-derived CDR1 and CDR2 are MNHEY and SVGAGI. The CDR3 extends over 13 amino acids. Trimming took 6 bases from V and 7 from J, leaving 13 bases between them. DNA for the CDR3: TGTGCCAGCAGACTGTCCACCGGGCAGCCCCAGCATTTT. Amino acids: CASRLSTGQPQHF.

V is TRBV28 and J is TRBJ2-5; 12 bases match TRBD1. From germline, CDR1 is MDHEN and CDR2 SYDVKM. The CDR3 is 15 amino acids. V lost 3 bases to trimming and J lost 1 base; unmatched junction nucleotides: 0. CDR3 loop: CASSLGQGAQETQYF. The CDR3 nucleotides are TGTGCCAGCAGTTTGGGACAGGGGGCCCAAGAGACCCAGTACTTC.